The present T cell receptor beta chain was sequenced within a study of blood T cell repertoires in COVID-19. V was pared by 0 bases and J by 10 bases, with 10 bases of the junction left unmatched. The germline CDR1 and CDR2 sequences are SGDLS and YYNGEE. The CDR3 spans 15 residues. As handled by the study authors: Reference gene primer amplification yielded estimated nucleated cell counts. Clones were sequenced by immunoSEQ multiplex PCR, and TCRdb holds only the in-frame ones, with some missing. V and J calls and clone size follow that table, whereas D and trimming were derived from the DNA. The table includes 110,000 or so clones, 60% to 85% detected once.

Material for sequencing was peripheral blood. The clonotype originates from a man between 65 and 80 years old with acute or convalescent COVID-19. This sequence joins TRBV9 and TRBJ2-1; 7 bases align to TRBD2. In DNA form, the CDR3 reads TGTGCCAGCAGCGTAGCGGCTAGCGGTGTTAGGGAGCAGTTCTTC. Translation: CASSVAASGVREQFF.